These 32 T cell receptor beta chains share one sample of origin, sequenced in a study of beta chain features in type 1 diabetes. Every bit of the isolated RNA underwent reverse transcription, so sequencing read expressed TCRB transcripts. Libraries were prepared by immunoSEQ multiplex PCR; TCRdb keeps only in-frame clonotypes and omits some of them. Altogether 350,000 to 450,000 clones are present, about 15% being singletons, with the ten largest covering approximately 0.019%. The sequenced sample was naive CD4+ T cells from blood. The receptors come from a woman aged 18-29 years in good health.

V is TRBV18 and J is TRBJ1-2; D is possibly TRBD1 (6 bases). V lost 0 bases to trimming and J lost 8 bases, with 19 bases between them. CDR3 length: 16 residues. Looked up from germline, CDR1 is KGHSH and CDR2 is LQKENI. CDR3 nucleotides: TGTGCCAGCTCACCACCAGGACAGCTCCAAGAGAGGGGCTACACCTTC. Protein: CASSPPGQLQERGYTF. The variable domain in full, completed from reference TRBV18 and TRBJ1-2, reads NAGVMQNPRHLVRRRGQEARLRCSPMKGHSHVYWYRQLPEEGLKFMVYLQKENIIDESGMPKERFSAEFPKEGPSILRIQQVVRGDSAAYFCASSPPGQLQERGYTFGSGTRLTVV.

This clone showed up just a few times. This sequence joins TRBV9 and TRBJ2-5; tentative D call: TRBD2 (5 bases). This CDR3 is built from 13 residues. CDR1 SGDLS and CDR2 YYNGEE come from the germline V gene. V dropped 3 bases and J dropped 4 bases, with 10 bases sitting between them. The CDR3 nucleotides are TGTGCCAGCAGCGGGAGGCAGATAGAGACCCAGTACTTC. This sequence encodes CASSGRQIETQYF.

The V gene is TRBV7-3, the J gene TRBJ2-5; 7 bases agree with TRBD1. In germline, CDR1 is SGHTA, CDR2 FQGTGA. Germline trimming cut 5 bases from V and 4 bases from J; bases unmatched to any gene: 7. The CDR3 runs to 14 residues. The CDR3 DNA follows: TGTGCCAGCAGCCCCCGACAGGGACGAGAGACCCAGTACTTC. Translating gives CASSPRQGRETQYF.

The rearrangement uses TRBV30 and TRBJ2-3; D not resolved. The CDR3 has 12 residues. From germline, CDR1 is GTSNPN and CDR2 SVGIG (reference sequence). V was pared by 2 bases and J by 4 bases, with 7 bases between. The CDR3 here is CAWSPLADTQYF. The CDR3 DNA follows: TGTGCCTGGAGTCCCCTTGCAGATACGCAGTATTTT.

This clone was recorded a few times. V and J are TRBV2 and TRBJ2-3, with D possibly being TRBD2 (5 bases). The CDR3 totals 14 residues. The germline V gene has CDR1 SNHLY and CDR2 FYNNEI. The V gene lost 7 bases and the J gene lost 2 bases, with 13 bases spanning the gap. The CDR3 region has the DNA TGTGCCAGCATTTCTAGCCTGCCCACAGATACGCAGTATTTT. Translation gives CASISSLPTDTQYF.

The chain is built from TRBV11-1 and TRBJ2-1, with 7 positions matching TRBD2. The ends lost 2 bases at V and 6 bases at J; junction bases unmatched: 7. This CDR3 region has 15 residues. Germline CDR1 and CDR2: SGHAT and FQDESV (reference sequence). DNA for the CDR3: TGTGCCAGCAGCTTACGATGGCGGGAGCGCAATGAGCAGTTCTTC. This translates into CASSLRWRERNEQFF.

This chain links TRBV30 with TRBJ1-4; 7 bases are a match to TRBD1. The CDR3 contains 15 residues. Germline lookup yields CDR1 GTSNPN and CDR2 SVGIG (reference sequence). V was pared by 2 bases and J by 5 bases, with 8 bases of the junction left unmatched. The CDR3 loop reads CAWSKEQGINEKLFF. CDR3 DNA: TGTGCCTGGAGTAAGGAACAGGGGATAAATGAAAAACTGTTTTTT. Combining the CDR3 with reference TRBV30 and TRBJ1-4 gives the whole variable domain SQTIHQWPATLVQPVGSPLSLECTVEGTSNPNLYWYRQAAGRGLQLLFYSVGIGQISSEVPQNLSASRPQDRQFILSSKKLLLSDSGFYLCAWSKEQGINEKLFFGSGTQLSVL.

The V call is TRBV29-1, the J call TRBJ2-7, with TRBD2 as a possible D gene (5 bases). V was trimmed by 4 bases and J by 2 bases, leaving 9 bases between them. Germline V gene lookup returns CDR1 SQVTM and CDR2 ANQGSEA. The CDR3 is made up of 12 amino acids. The CDR3 spells CSVGGPTYEQYF. The CDR3 DNA reads TGCAGCGTTGGAGGGCCTACCTACGAGCAGTACTTC.

The chain recombines TRBV10-3 with TRBJ2-3; TRBD2 matches at 10 bases. The CDR3 is made up of 18 amino acids. Germline CDR1 and CDR2: ENHRY and SYGVKD. Trimming cost V 6 bases and J 1 base; bases outside gene matches: 13. CDR3 DNA: TGTGCCATCAGGGGCGGGACAGCTAGCGGGAGAGGCACAGATACGCAGTATTTT. Translated, it gives CAIRGGTASGRGTDTQYF.

This clone has just a few counts. The chain carries TRBV7-3 and TRBJ2-1; 10 nucleotides match TRBD2. The length of the CDR3 is 15 residues. Germline loops: CDR1 SGHTA, CDR2 FQGTGA. J lost 1 base, V lost 5 bases, and 2 bases had no gene match. The CDR3: CASSPLAGSYNEQFF. The CDR3, as DNA: TGTGCCAGCAGCCCACTAGCGGGATCCTACAATGAGCAGTTCTTC.

This clone was seen only a few times. The rearrangement joins TRBV7-2 to TRBJ2-7, with D tentatively TRBD2 (5 bases). Germline values: CDR1 SGHTA, CDR2 FQGNSA. This CDR3 contains 11 residues. V was trimmed by 4 bases and J by 5 bases, leaving 6 bases between them. This CDR3 reads CASSSGNEQYF. The CDR3 DNA follows: TGTGCCAGCAGCTCGGGAAACGAGCAGTACTTC.

The chain employs TRBV7-9 and TRBJ1-2, with D maybe TRBD1 (5 bases). Germline CDR1 is SEHNR and CDR2 is FQNEAQ (reference sequence). The germline V and J ends were trimmed by 5 bases and 4 bases, with 17 bases remaining between them. This CDR3 comprises 15 residues. CDR3 nucleotide sequence: TGTGCCAGCAGCCTCCCGACAGAGCTTCGCTATGGCTACACCTTC. Translation gives CASSLPTELRYGYTF.

The chain employs TRBV7-2 and TRBJ1-1, with TRBD1 matching 9 bases. The CDR3 is 16 residues long. CDR1 is SGHTA, CDR2 FQGNSA, per germline. J lost 0 bases, V lost 3 bases, and 5 bases had no gene match. The CDR3 is CASSLGQGSLNTEAFF. The CDR3 DNA is TGTGCCAGCAGCTTGGGACAGGGAAGCCTGAACACTGAAGCTTTCTTT.

This chain uses TRBV6-6 with TRBJ2-5; a possible D gene is TRBD2 (7 bases). This CDR3 spans 14 amino acids. V was cut by 2 bases and J by 5 bases, with 12 bases left in between. Germline loops: CDR1 MNHNY, CDR2 SVGAGI (reference sequence). CDR3 loop: CASSYGGGRETQYF. Here the CDR3 DNA reads TGTGCCAGCAGTTACGGCGGGGGCCGGGAGACCCAGTACTTC.

The V gene is TRBV15, the J gene TRBJ1-2; weak D call: TRBD1 (5 bases). Trimming left V 1 base short and J 2 bases short, with 11 bases between. Germline V gives CDR1 LNHNV, CDR2 YYDKDF (reference sequence). The CDR3 sequence is 15 residues long. CDR3 sequence (DNA): TGTGCCACCAGCAGAGTGAGGGAGGGGAACTATGGCTACACCTTC. Its translation: CATSRVREGNYGYTF.

The rearrangement joins TRBV20-1 to TRBJ1-2; D gene uncertain. The CDR3 is 11 amino acids. The germline V and J ends were trimmed by 3 bases and 8 bases, with 10 bases remaining between them. The germline CDR1 and CDR2 sequences are DFQATT and SNEGSKA (reference sequence). The CDR3 protein is CSASRAGGYTF. The CDR3 DNA sequence: TGCAGTGCTAGCCGGGCGGGAGGCTACACCTTC.

V usage is TRBV7-2 and J usage is TRBJ1-2; possible D gene TRBD1, 5 bases. This CDR3 region has 17 residues. From germline, CDR1 is SGHTA and CDR2 FQGNSA. With 5 bases removed from V and 4 bases from J, the gap between germline ends came to 23 bases. The CDR3 spells CASSPDIRTQGVYGYTF. The DNA for the CDR3 is TGTGCCAGCAGCCCCGATATCAGAACCCAAGGGGTCTATGGCTACACCTTC.

This chain's CDR3 is CASSDPGRGLKLAQYF. For the CDR3, the DNA is TGTGCCAGCAGCGACCCCGGCAGAGGCCTCAAATTGGCGCAGTATTTT. The chain carries TRBV9 and TRBJ2-3; D remains unclear. V dropped 3 bases and J dropped 10 bases, with 24 bases sitting between them. Germline-derived CDR1 and CDR2 are SGDLS and YYNGEE. The CDR3 has 16 amino acids.

The chain employs TRBV7-6 and TRBJ2-7; D is uncertain. In germline, CDR1 is SGHVS, CDR2 FNYEAQ. The CDR3 loop spans 12 amino acids. Trimming removed 5 bases at V and 5 bases at J, with 10 bases between. The CDR3 reads CASSPTLHEQYF. CDR3 nucleotides: TGTGCCAGCAGCCCTACCCTTCACGAGCAGTACTTC.

V usage is TRBV7-9 and J usage is TRBJ1-2, with D tentatively TRBD1 (5 bases). Germline-derived CDR1 and CDR2 are SEHNR and FQNEAQ (reference sequence). V lost 3 bases to trimming and J lost 4 bases, with 9 bases between them. This CDR3 comprises 13 residues. In nucleotides, the CDR3 is TGTGCCAGCAGCTTGGGAAGGGGCTATGGCTACACCTTC. The encoded protein is CASSLGRGYGYTF.

This clone was recorded a few times. J is TRBJ2-1 and V is TRBV7-8; 10 bases match TRBD2. This CDR3 has 16 residues. CDR1 and CDR2 (germline): SGHVS, FQNEAQ. After removal of 4 bases from V and 6 bases from J, the junction contained 9 bases not matched to a gene. CDR3 in amino acids: CASSSAPSGSPNEQFF. In nucleotides, the CDR3 is TGTGCCAGCAGCTCTGCCCCTAGCGGGAGTCCCAATGAGCAGTTCTTC.

The J gene is TRBJ1-1, the V gene TRBV4-2; D uncertain. The CDR3 sequence is 14 residues long. V shed 4 bases and J shed 7 bases, with 16 bases lying between them. The germline CDR1 and CDR2 sequences are LGHNA and YNFKEQ. This CDR3 is CASSPPVGGREAFF. DNA for the CDR3: TGTGCCAGCAGCCCCCCCGTGGGAGGACGTGAAGCTTTCTTT.

This clone has just a few counts. This rearrangement joins TRBV29-1 to TRBJ2-6; D is undetermined. The germline V and J ends were trimmed by 5 bases and 2 bases, with 7 bases remaining between them. The CDR3 extends over 13 amino acids. Per germline, CDR1 SQVTM and CDR2 ANQGSEA. The CDR3 here is CSVRSPGANVLTF. In DNA form, the CDR3 reads TGCAGCGTTCGTTCCCCTGGGGCCAACGTCCTGACTTTC.

This clone was counted between two and nine times. This chain links TRBV30 with TRBJ2-3, with TRBD2 as a possible D gene (6 bases). The CDR3 has 14 residues. Germline CDR1 is GTSNPN and CDR2 is SVGIG (reference sequence). V lost 3 bases and J lost 2, with 12 bases in between. This CDR3 reads CAWSSSGPTDTQYF. Here the CDR3 DNA reads TGTGCCTGGAGCTCGAGCGGGCCCACAGATACGCAGTATTTT.

This clone occurred a few times. The rearrangement joins TRBV7-9 to TRBJ1-2; D is unresolved. The ends were cut back, 5 bases at V and 2 bases at J, with 9 bases in the middle. The germline gives CDR1 SEHNR, CDR2 FQNEAQ (reference sequence). This CDR3 region has 13 residues. CDR3 sequence reads: CASSPGLNYGYTF. The CDR3 DNA follows: TGTGCCAGCAGCCCCGGACTGAACTATGGCTACACCTTC.

J is TRBJ1-2 and V is TRBV18; 7 bases match TRBD1. This CDR3 has 14 amino acids. V lost 3 bases and J lost 1; bases outside the gene matches: 2. Germline-derived CDR1 and CDR2 are KGHSH and LQKENI. CDR3 sequence: CASSPGTDNYGYTF. Here the CDR3 DNA reads TGTGCCAGCTCACCTGGGACAGATAACTATGGCTACACCTTC.

J is TRBJ2-1 and V is TRBV10-3; TRBD2 matches at 8 bases. CDR3 length: 16 residues. With V trimmed by 3 bases and J by 0 bases, 4 bases remained unmatched. Per germline, CDR1 ENHRY and CDR2 SYGVKD. The CDR3, as DNA: TGTGCCATCAGTGAAGAGGGGACTAGCTCCTACAATGAGCAGTTCTTC. Residues: CAISEEGTSSYNEQFF.

Only a few counts were recorded for this clone. The chain has TRBV7-2 and TRBJ2-4; 8 nucleotides match TRBD2. With 5 bases clipped from V and 2 bases from J, the junction kept 5 bases outside the gene matches. The germline CDR1 and CDR2 sequences are SGHTA and FQGNSA. The CDR3 totals 15 residues. DNA for the CDR3: TGTGCCAGCAGCCCTCAGCGGGAGACCAAAAACATTCAGTACTTC. This encodes CASSPQRETKNIQYF.

This clone has more than one count but fewer than ten. The V call is TRBV21-1, the J call TRBJ2-5; the listed D gene, TRBD1, was not tested against the DNA. TRBV21-1 is noted as a pseudogene. This CDR3 has 14 amino acids. CDR3 amino acids: CASSQDRVQETQYF. The CDR3 DNA follows: TGTGCCAGCAGCCAAGACAGGGTACAAGAGACCCAGTACTTC.

The rearrangement joins TRBV7-3 to TRBJ2-3, with 8 bases fitting TRBD1. Germline CDR1 and CDR2: SGHTA and FQGTGA. The CDR3 covers 15 residues. Losses at the gene ends were 4 bases for V and 2 bases for J; bases not matched to a gene: 5. Written as DNA, the CDR3 is TGTGCCAGCAGCTACCAGGGGGCCCTCACAGATACGCAGTATTTT. Protein product: CASSYQGALTDTQYF.

The rearrangement links TRBV5-1 to TRBJ2-1; no definite D call. V was shortened by 1 base and J by 3 bases, with 14 bases between the two germline ends. The CDR3 spans 16 residues. CDR1 is SGHRS, CDR2 YFSETQ, per germline. As DNA, the CDR3 is TGCGCCAGCAGCTTGTCTGGTCGTCCCAGCTACAATGAGCAGTTCTTC. It yields the protein CASSLSGRPSYNEQFF. The complete variable domain, with remaining parts taken from reference TRBV5-1 and TRBJ2-1, reads KAGVTQTPRYLIKTRGQQVTLSCSPISGHRSVSWYQQTPGQGLQFLFEYFSETQRNKGNFPGRFSGRQFSNSRSEMNVSTLELGDSALYLCASSLSGRPSYNEQFFGPGTRLTVL.

In the case of this clone: Other nucleotide sequences in the sample specify the same CDR3. This rearrangement joins TRBV18 to TRBJ2-1; 7 positions match TRBD1. Germline-derived CDR1 and CDR2 are KGHSH and LQKENI. The CDR3 runs to 14 residues. J was trimmed by 4 bases and V by 1 base; bases with no gene match: 1. The CDR3 nucleotides read TGTGCCAGCTCACCACAACAGGGGTACAATGAGCAGTTCTTC. This gives the protein CASSPQQGYNEQFF.